The TCR beta chain described here comes from a study of T cells in localized non-small cell lung cancer. The protocol was immunoSEQ multiplex PCR, while the TCRdb copy is restricted to in-frame clones and leaves out a portion. The repertoire holds 30,000 to 45,000 clones, with 88% as singletons. The CDR3 is made up of 16 amino acids. Germline trimming cut 4 bases from V and 2 bases from J; bases unmatched to any gene: 3. Germline V lookup: CDR1 LNHDA, CDR2 SQIVND (reference sequence). Sequenced here: peripheral blood, sampled before any cancer treatment. This sequence joins TRBV19 and TRBJ2-2; 11 bases map to TRBD2. This clonotype originated in a woman aged 35 to 70 with stage I lung adenocarcinoma. In DNA, the CDR3 is TGTGCCAGTAGTAAGACTAGCGGGACAAACACCGGGGAGCTGTTTTTT. It specifies CASSKTSGTNTGELFF.